The 22 T cell receptor beta chains presented below share a single source sample, sequenced in a study of cytomegalovirus exposure and HLA in healthy donors. PCR was performed using 60 Vbeta and 13 Jbeta primers. Sequencing was performed with immunoSEQ multiplex PCR; in TCRdb, only in-frame clones are kept and a portion is missing. The data contain about 160,000 clones, 70% to 80% of them singletons. Sample: PBMCs. These receptor sequences come from a man in his forties in good health and CMV-seronegative.

The chain links TRBV11-2 to TRBJ2-7; TRBD2 agrees at 7 bases. Germline V CDR1 and CDR2: SGHAT, FQNNGV. Trimming at V came to 7 bases and at J to 3 bases, leaving 6 bases not matched to a gene. This CDR3 spans 13 amino acids. The CDR3 coding sequence is TGTGCCAGCACCTGGACTAGTGACTACGAGCAGTACTTC. This encodes CASTWTSDYEQYF.

CDR3 protein: CASSQVHGIYEQYF. The CDR3 nucleotides read TGTGCCAGCAGCCAAGTTCACGGGATCTACGAGCAGTACTTC. The V and J genes are TRBV4-2 and TRBJ2-7; D is possibly TRBD2 (5 bases). The CDR3 has 14 amino acids. The V end lost 1 base, the J end lost 3 bases, and 10 bases lay between the germline ends. Germline V gene sequence: CDR1 LGHNA, CDR2 YNFKEQ.

On this clone: Compared with germline, one end of the junction differs, possibly owing to a read error. V usage is TRBV2 and J usage is TRBJ1-4, with D perhaps matching TRBD1 (6 bases). The CDR3 loop spans 15 amino acids. Germline lookup yields CDR1 SNHLY and CDR2 FYNNEI. The CDR3 DNA sequence: TGTGCCAGCAGGGAAGGGGGAGCATCTAATGAAAAACTGTTTTTT. As protein: CASREGGASNEKLFF.

This chain connects TRBV29-1 to TRBJ1-2; a possible D gene is TRBD1 (6 bases). CDR1 is SQVTM, CDR2 ANQGSEA, per germline. This CDR3 region has 16 residues. The V end lost 6 bases, the J end lost 7 bases, and 27 bases lay between the germline ends. The CDR3 protein is CSVELTTGQHLAGYTF. DNA for the CDR3: TGCAGCGTCGAACTAACGACGGGACAACATCTCGCTGGCTACACCTTC.

The V and J genes are TRBV7-9 and TRBJ2-6; possible D gene TRBD1, 6 bases. CDR3 length: 15 residues. Germline V gene data show CDR1 as SEHNR and CDR2 as FQNEAQ (reference sequence). With 5 bases removed from V and 1 base from J, the gap between germline ends came to 9 bases. CDR3 coding DNA: TGTGCCAGCAGCCTAACAGGGTCTGGGGCCAACGTCCTGACTTTC. It codes for CASSLTGSGANVLTF.

Comments on this clone: One end of the junction is discordant with germline, which a read error may explain. The J gene is TRBJ1-3, the V gene TRBV7-9, with D tentatively TRBD1 (5 bases). Germline-derived CDR1 and CDR2 are SEHNR and FQNEAQ (reference sequence). There are 16 residues in the CDR3. CDR3 region: CSSSREGQGSGNTIYF. The CDR3 DNA sequence: TGTTCCAGCAGCAGGGAAGGGCAGGGCTCTGGAAACACCATATATTTT.

CDR3 sequence (DNA): TGTGCCAGCAGCCCGGGACAGCCAACCTATGGCTACACCTTC. It yields the protein CASSPGQPTYGYTF. V is TRBV7-9 and J is TRBJ1-2; 7 nucleotides agree with TRBD1. Germline values: CDR1 SEHNR, CDR2 FQNEAQ (reference sequence). This CDR3 is 14 amino acids long. The trim removed 5 bases at V and 4 bases at J, leaving 7 bases unmatched.

The rearrangement joins TRBV27 to TRBJ2-5, with TRBD2 identical over 16 bases. CDR1 MNHEY and CDR2 SMNVEV come from the germline V gene (reference sequence). Unmatched junction bases numbered 11, after V lost 2 bases and J lost 5 bases. The CDR3 runs to 19 residues. The chain's CDR3 is CASSLIGGLAGGPGETQYF. DNA of the CDR3: TGTGCCAGCAGTTTAATCGGGGGACTAGCGGGAGGGCCGGGGGAGACCCAGTACTTC.

The gene calls are TRBV2 and TRBJ1-2; 9 positions agree with TRBD1. Germline V gene data show CDR1 as SNHLY and CDR2 as FYNNEI. The CDR3 extends over 15 amino acids. Germline trimming cut 5 bases from V and 4 bases from J; bases unmatched to any gene: 8. The CDR3 bases are TGTGCCAGCAGTCAGGACAGGGGTCAAATCTATGGCTACACCTTC. Protein product: CASSQDRGQIYGYTF.

This clone was seen just once. V and J are TRBV7-2 and TRBJ2-1; TRBD2 matches 12 bases. The CDR3 loop spans 16 amino acids. V lost 2 bases and J lost 6; bases outside the gene matches: 5. From germline, CDR1 is SGHTA and CDR2 FQGNSA. The CDR3 region has the DNA TGTGCCAGCAGCTTAAGTCCGGGACTAGCGGGCAATGAGCAGTTCTTC. As protein: CASSLSPGLAGNEQFF.

V is TRBV7-8 and J is TRBJ2-7; 9 bases are a match to TRBD1. The CDR3 runs to 13 residues. Germline V CDR1 and CDR2: SGHVS, FQNEAQ. The V segment lost 8 bases and the J segment 2 bases; nucleotides outside the gene matches: 4. The CDR3 DNA reads as TGTGCCAGCCAGACAGGGGGAACCTACGAGCAGTACTTC. Amino acid sequence: CASQTGGTYEQYF.

This chain joins TRBV28 and TRBJ2-5; TRBD2 aligns across 11 bases. CDR3 length: 19 amino acids. The V and J ends lost 3 bases and 4 bases, in that order; junction bases with no gene match: 16. CDR1 is MDHEN, CDR2 SYDVKM, per germline. The CDR3 nucleotides read TGTGCCAGCAGTTTTTCCTATCGTTTAGCGGGAGGGCCTTCAGAGACCCAGTACTTC. This translates into CASSFSYRLAGGPSETQYF.

The V gene is TRBV12-5, the J gene TRBJ2-1, with 12 bases identical to TRBD2. Germline loops: CDR1 LGHNT, CDR2 FRNRAP. The ends lost 6 bases at V and 7 bases at J; junction bases unmatched: 7. This CDR3 has 15 residues. Here the CDR3 reads CASGQGLAGNNEQFF. The CDR3 nucleotides read TGTGCTAGTGGCCAAGGACTAGCGGGAAATAATGAGCAGTTCTTC.

This chain connects TRBV7-2 to TRBJ1-4, with D perhaps matching TRBD1 (5 bases). The germline gives CDR1 SGHTA, CDR2 FQGNSA. There are 13 residues in the CDR3. V lost 2 bases to trimming and J lost 7 bases, with 8 bases between them. The CDR3 DNA reads as TGTGCCAGCAGCTTATCGGGGGTTGAAAAACTGTTTTTT. This encodes CASSLSGVEKLFF.

The chain uses TRBV6-6 and TRBJ2-3; 10 nucleotides match TRBD2. CDR3 length: 15 residues. The V gene end was trimmed by 4 bases and the J gene end by 4 bases; junction bases not matched to a gene: 5. Germline V gene sequence: CDR1 MNHNY, CDR2 SVGAGI (reference sequence). CDR3 residues: CASSSLAGVPDTQYF. The CDR3 DNA reads TGTGCCAGCAGTTCCCTAGCGGGAGTCCCAGATACGCAGTATTTT.

V and J are TRBV6-5 and TRBJ2-1, with 8 bases fitting TRBD2. Germline loops: CDR1 MNHEY, CDR2 SVGAGI. CDR3 length: 14 residues. V lost 10 bases to trimming and J lost 4 bases; unmatched junction nucleotides: 9. The CDR3 nucleotides are TGTGCCACCGGGGTGGGACTAGATTACAATGAGCAGTTCTTC. Its translation: CATGVGLDYNEQFF.

Remarks on this clone: A read error may produce the germline difference seen at one junction end. The rearrangement joins TRBV6-1 to TRBJ2-6; D may be TRBD1 (5 bases). The germline CDR1 and CDR2 sequences are MNHNS and SASEGT. This CDR3 has 13 residues. The CDR3 spells CASTPSGANGLTF. In nucleotides, the CDR3 is TGTGCCAGCACCCCCTCTGGGGCCAACGGCCTGACTTTC.

Of note for this clone: At one end, the junction sequence differs from germline, possibly due to a read error. The CDR3 loop is CSSSSKSGFRSYNEQFF. DNA of the CDR3: TGTTCCAGCAGCTCCAAATCGGGGTTCAGGTCCTACAATGAGCAGTTCTTC. V and J are TRBV7-9 and TRBJ2-1; perhaps TRBD2 as D (5 bases). CDR1 is SEHNR, CDR2 FQNEAQ, per germline (reference sequence). This CDR3 is built from 17 residues.

This clone was found once. The CDR3 region has the DNA TGTGCCACCCGAATTCGGGGGAGCACCGGGGAGCTGTTTTTT. This codes for CATRIRGSTGELFF. The chain combines TRBV19 with TRBJ2-2; D may be TRBD2 (6 bases). Trimming took off 10 bases at V and 4 bases at J, with 16 bases between the two ends. Germline V gives CDR1 LNHDA, CDR2 SQIVND (reference sequence). This CDR3 is built from 14 residues.

The CDR3, as DNA: TGTGCCAGCTCTTCCCGACAGGGGGGCTATGGCTACACCTTC. Amino acid sequence: CASSSRQGGYGYTF. This chain links TRBV6-5 with TRBJ1-2, with TRBD1 identical over 9 bases. Germline-derived CDR1 and CDR2 are MNHEY and SVGAGI. The CDR3 totals 14 residues. Germline trimming cut 8 bases from V and 4 bases from J; bases unmatched to any gene: 8.

V and J are TRBV28 and TRBJ2-3; 10 bases map to TRBD1. After removal of 6 bases from V and 6 bases from J, the junction contained 9 bases not matched to a gene. Germline CDR1 reads MDHEN; CDR2 reads SYDVKM. There are 15 residues in the CDR3. CDR3 loop: CASRSPGQGSDTQYF. The CDR3 nucleotides read TGTGCCAGCAGGTCTCCGGGACAGGGGTCCGATACGCAGTATTTT.

DNA of the CDR3: TGTGCCAGCAGCAGAACCGGGACTAGCGGTGAATTACACCATGGTGAGCAGTTCTTC. Residues: CASSRTGTSGELHHGEQFF. The V gene is TRBV21-1, the J gene TRBJ2-1; the table's D gene call, TRBD2, was not cross checked with the DNA. TRBV21-1 is described as a pseudogene. The CDR3 is made up of 19 amino acids.